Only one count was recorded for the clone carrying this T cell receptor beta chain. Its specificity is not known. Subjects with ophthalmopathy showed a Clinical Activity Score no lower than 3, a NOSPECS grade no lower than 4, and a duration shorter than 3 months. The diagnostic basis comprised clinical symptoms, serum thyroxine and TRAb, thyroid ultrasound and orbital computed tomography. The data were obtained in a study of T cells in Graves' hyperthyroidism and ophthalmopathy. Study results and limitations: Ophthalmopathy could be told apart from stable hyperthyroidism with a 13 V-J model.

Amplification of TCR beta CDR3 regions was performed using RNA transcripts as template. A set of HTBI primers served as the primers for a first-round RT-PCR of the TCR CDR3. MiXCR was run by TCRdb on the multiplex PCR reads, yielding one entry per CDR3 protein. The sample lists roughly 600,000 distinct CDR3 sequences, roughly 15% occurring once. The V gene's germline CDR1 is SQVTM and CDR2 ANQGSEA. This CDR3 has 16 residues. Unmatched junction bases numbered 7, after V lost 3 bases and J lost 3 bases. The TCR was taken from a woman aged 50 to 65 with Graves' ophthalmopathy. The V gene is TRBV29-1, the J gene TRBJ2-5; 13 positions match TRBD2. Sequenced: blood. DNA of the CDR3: TGCAGCGTTGAGAGGGGGACTAGCGGGATAGAAGAGACCCAGTACTTC. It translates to CSVERGTSGIEETQYF. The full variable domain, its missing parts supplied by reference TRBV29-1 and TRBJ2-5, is SAVISQKPSRDICQRGTSLTIQCQVDSQVTMMFWYRQQPGQSLTLIATANQGSEATYESGFVIDKFPISRPNLTFSTLTVSNMSPEDSSIYLCSVERGTSGIEETQYFGPGTRLLVL.